This entry lists 22 T cell receptor beta chains sequenced from one sample in a study of T cell responses to AZD1222 COVID-19 vaccine. This table comes from immunoSEQ multiplex PCR, and its TCRdb copy is limited to in-frame clones, with some not included. This table has 150,000 to 200,000 clones, around 93% appearing once. Sequences were derived from peripheral blood, sampled on day 0 of AZD1222 vaccination. These receptors came from an adult in good health.

This chain joins TRBV25-1 and TRBJ2-1, with 10 bases identical to TRBD2. From germline, CDR1 is MGHDK and CDR2 SYGVNS. V shed 3 bases and J 1 base; nucleotides not matched to a gene: 3. The CDR3 is 16 residues long. As DNA, the CDR3 is TGTGCCAGCAGTGATTCTAGCGGGAGATCCTACAATGAGCAGTTCTTC. Protein: CASSDSSGRSYNEQFF.

This sequence joins TRBV19 and TRBJ2-1, with 12 bases matching TRBD2. J gave up 7 bases and V 4 bases, and 2 bases lay outside the gene matches. The length of the CDR3 is 14 residues. Germline CDR1 is LNHDA and CDR2 is SQIVND (reference sequence). CDR3 nucleotide sequence: TGTGCCAGTAGTAGCGGGACTAGCGGGAATGAGCAGTTCTTC. Its translation is CASSSGTSGNEQFF.

The chain joins TRBV24-1 to TRBJ2-3; TRBD2 agrees at 16 bases. V trimming: 0 bases; J trimming: 4 bases; junction bases outside the gene matches: 15. The CDR3 extends over 22 amino acids. From germline, CDR1 is KGHDR and CDR2 SFDVKD. CDR3 protein: CATSDLGGRRGLAGGPPDTQYF. CDR3 coding DNA: TGTGCCACCAGTGATTTGGGGGGCCGCCGGGGACTAGCGGGAGGGCCTCCAGATACGCAGTATTTT.

The chain carries TRBV6-2 or TRBV6-3 and TRBJ1-5, with 8 positions matching TRBD1. CDR1 and CDR2 (germline): MNHEY, SVGEGT. CDR3 size: 16 residues. Unmatched junction bases numbered 13, after V lost 5 bases and J lost 7 bases. DNA for the CDR3: TGTGCCAGCAGTCGGCGCCCGGACAGGGCCACACAGCCCCAGCATTTT. It translates to CASSRRPDRATQPQHF.

CDR3 in amino acids: CASSTSGWQGYTF. The CDR3 bases are TGTGCCAGCAGTACTTCAGGGTGGCAAGGCTACACCTTC. The chain combines TRBV6-5 with TRBJ1-2; possible D gene TRBD1, 5 bases. Per the germline V gene, CDR1 is MNHEY and CDR2 is SVGAGI. Trimming shortened V by 5 bases and J by 8 bases, and 15 bases separated the two germline ends. This CDR3 comprises 13 residues.

This sequence joins TRBV5-1 and TRBJ2-2, with no clear D. CDR1 and CDR2 (germline): SGHRS, YFSETQ. The V end was cut by 7 bases, the J end by 3 bases, with 10 bases between. The CDR3 has 13 amino acids. The CDR3 DNA reads as TGCGCCAGCGGCCAGTGGTACACCGGGGAGCTGTTTTTT. It translates to CASGQWYTGELFF.

The rearrangement links TRBV7-2 to TRBJ2-5, with D possibly TRBD2 on 6 matching bases. Deletions cut 1 base from V and 7 bases from J, with 16 bases between. The CDR3 loop spans 15 amino acids. Looked up from germline, CDR1 is SGHTA and CDR2 is FQGNSA. CDR3 loop: CASSLVGTHPATQYF. The CDR3 DNA is TGTGCCAGCAGCTTAGTAGGGACTCACCCAGCGACCCAGTACTTC.

This clone was recorded once. This chain uses TRBV29-1 with TRBJ2-1; D assignment may be TRBD1 or TRBD2 (7 bases each). Germline V gives CDR1 SQVTM, CDR2 ANQGSEA. This CDR3 comprises 14 residues. With 7 bases removed from V and 4 bases from J, the gap between germline ends came to 17 bases. CDR3 in DNA: TGCAGCGCCCGAGGGGGGGACAGATACAATGAGCAGTTCTTC. Translation: CSARGGDRYNEQFF.

The chain employs TRBV7-3 and TRBJ2-1, with D tentatively TRBD2 (5 bases). Germline-derived CDR1 and CDR2 are SGHTA and FQGTGA. V was shortened by 4 bases and J by 5 bases, with 15 bases between the two germline ends. The CDR3 length is 15 residues. The DNA for the CDR3 is TGTGCCAGCAGCTCGCTAGCCGCCGTCGACAATGAGCAGTTCTTC. Translated: CASSSLAAVDNEQFF. The full variable domain, in which reference TRBV7-3 and TRBJ2-1 provide the parts outside the CDR3, is GAGVSQTPSNKVTEKGKYVELRCDPISGHTALYWYRQSLGQGPEFLIYFQGTGAADDSGLPNDRFFAVRPEGSVSTLKIQRTERGDSAVYLCASSSLAAVDNEQFFGPGTRLTVL.

The J gene is TRBJ2-1, the V gene TRBV21-1. TRBV21-1 constitutes a pseudogene. This CDR3 is 12 amino acids long. CDR3 sequence (DNA): TGTGCCAGCAGCAAAGAGGTCCATGAGCAGTTCTTC. Translated, it gives CASSKEVHEQFF.

The CDR3 DNA follows: TGTGCCAGCAACCGCCCGGGAGCTAACTATGGCTACACCTTC. Its protein product is CASNRPGANYGYTF. The chain recombines TRBV11-2 with TRBJ1-2; no clear D. Germline CDR1 and CDR2: SGHAT and FQNNGV. The ends were cut back, 7 bases at V and 0 bases at J, with 12 bases in the middle. This CDR3 contains 14 residues. Complete variable domain (other parts from reference TRBV11-2 and TRBJ1-2): EAGVAQSPRYKIIEKRQSVAFWCNPISGHATLYWYQQILGQGPKLLIQFQNNGVVDDSQLPKDRFSAERLKGVDSTLKIQPAKLEDSAVYLCASNRPGANYGYTFGSGTRLTVV.

The V call is TRBV5-5, the J call TRBJ1-2; a possible D gene is TRBD1 (6 bases). This CDR3 comprises 14 residues. Trimming left V 3 bases short and J 4 bases short, with 13 bases between. The germline V gene has CDR1 SGHKS and CDR2 YYEKEE (reference sequence). CDR3 amino acids: CASSSDRRSYGYTF. In nucleotides, the CDR3 is TGTGCCAGCAGCTCGGACAGAAGAAGCTATGGCTACACCTTC.

The chain couples TRBV6-5 to TRBJ1-3, with a possible D match to TRBD1 (5 bases). Germline V gene data show CDR1 as MNHEY and CDR2 as SVGAGI. The V and J ends lost 4 bases and 5 bases respectively, with 6 bases between them. The CDR3 totals 12 residues. The CDR3 sequence is CASSWDRNTIYF. CDR3 bases: TGTGCCAGCAGTTGGGACCGAAACACCATATATTTT.

The chain recombines TRBV30 with TRBJ2-5; D perhaps matches TRBD2 (6 bases). Trimming pared 0 bases from V and 5 bases from J, leaving 10 bases between. The CDR3 spans 13 residues. CDR1 is GTSNPN, CDR2 SVGIG, per germline (reference sequence). In DNA, the CDR3 is TGTGCCTGGAGTGTAGGAGGGCCGGAGACCCAGTACTTC. Translation: CAWSVGGPETQYF.

The chain employs TRBV5-1 and TRBJ2-7; D not resolved. The CDR3 contains 14 residues. The V end lost 7 bases, the J end lost 0 bases, and 14 bases lay between the germline ends. Germline values: CDR1 SGHRS, CDR2 YFSETQ. Here the CDR3 reads CASALSPSSYEQYF. The CDR3 nucleotides are TGCGCCAGCGCGTTGTCCCCGAGCTCCTACGAGCAGTACTTC.

The chain combines TRBV4-2 with TRBJ1-3; 7 bases agree with TRBD1. The germline V gene encodes CDR1 LGHNA and CDR2 YNFKEQ. The CDR3 extends over 16 amino acids. J was trimmed by 1 base and V by 2 bases; bases with no gene match: 5. CDR3 in amino acids: CASSQSDRQSGNTIYF. CDR3 in DNA: TGTGCCAGCAGCCAATCGGACAGGCAGTCTGGAAACACCATATATTTT.

V and J are TRBV5-1 and TRBJ2-1, with 14 bases identical to TRBD2. Per germline, CDR1 SGHRS and CDR2 YFSETQ. Trimming cost V 0 bases and J 7 bases; bases outside gene matches: 6. This CDR3 is built from 17 residues. CDR3 loop: CASSLAGTSGGRNEQFF. The CDR3 DNA reads as TGCGCCAGCAGCTTGGCTGGGACTAGCGGGGGCAGAAATGAGCAGTTCTTC.

The chain joins TRBV5-1 to TRBJ1-2; 8 positions agree with TRBD1. V shed 4 bases and J 8 bases; nucleotides not matched to a gene: 7. The CDR3 is 13 amino acids. Germline CDR1 is SGHRS and CDR2 is YFSETQ. The CDR3 sequence is CASSTGTGGGYTF. Here the CDR3 DNA reads TGCGCCAGCAGCACCGGGACAGGCGGGGGCTACACCTTC.

The V gene is TRBV25-1, the J gene TRBJ1-2; D is possibly TRBD1 (6 bases). The germline V gene encodes CDR1 MGHDK and CDR2 SYGVNS. The germline V and J ends were trimmed by 2 bases and 12 bases, with 19 bases remaining between them. This CDR3 spans 14 amino acids. CDR3: CASSEPGEAPKHTF. CDR3 DNA: TGTGCCAGCAGTGAACCAGGGGAAGCGCCGAAGCACACCTTC.

V gene TRBV27 combines with J gene TRBJ1-6; tentative D call: TRBD1 (5 bases). This CDR3 spans 17 amino acids. Trimming shortened V by 8 bases and J by 0 bases, and 17 bases separated the two germline ends. From germline, CDR1 is MNHEY and CDR2 SMNVEV (reference sequence). In DNA, the CDR3 is TGTGCCAGCTCGCTGGCTTACAGGAGCTCCTATAATTCACCCCTCCACTTT. It specifies CASSLAYRSSYNSPLHF.

The CDR3 spells CASSQRGPETQYF. Here the CDR3 DNA reads TGTGCCAGCAGCCAGAGGGGGCCAGAGACCCAGTACTTC. The chain couples TRBV6-5 to TRBJ2-5, with 7 bases fitting TRBD1. J lost 4 bases, V lost 6 bases, and 5 bases had no gene match. CDR1 and CDR2 (germline): MNHEY, SVGAGI. The CDR3 covers 13 residues.

The gene calls are TRBV3-1 (or the pseudogene TRBV3-2) and TRBJ2-7; no clear D gene. CDR1 and CDR2 from the germline V gene are LGHDT and YNNKEL (reference sequence). V lost 3 bases, J lost 7 bases, and 16 bases lay in between. The CDR3 runs to 14 residues. The CDR3 region has the DNA TGTGCCAGCAGCCAGGGGTCCATCTCTGGGGAGCAGTACTTC. It encodes CASSQGSISGEQYF.